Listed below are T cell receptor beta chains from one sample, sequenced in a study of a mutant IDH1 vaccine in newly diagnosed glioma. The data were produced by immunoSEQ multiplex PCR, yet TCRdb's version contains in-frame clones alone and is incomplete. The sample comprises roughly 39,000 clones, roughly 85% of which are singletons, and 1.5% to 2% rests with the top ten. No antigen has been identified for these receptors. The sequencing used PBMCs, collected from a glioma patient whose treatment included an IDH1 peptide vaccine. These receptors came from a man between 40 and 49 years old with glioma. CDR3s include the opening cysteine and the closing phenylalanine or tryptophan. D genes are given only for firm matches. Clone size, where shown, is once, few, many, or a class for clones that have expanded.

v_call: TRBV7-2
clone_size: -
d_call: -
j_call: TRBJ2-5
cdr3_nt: TGTGCCAGCAGCGTCCCCCTTAGCGGAGGAGAGACCCAGTACTTC
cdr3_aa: CASSVPLSGGETQYF

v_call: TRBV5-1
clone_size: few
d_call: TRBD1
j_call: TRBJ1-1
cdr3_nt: TGCGCCAGCAGCATAGGACAGGGCTACACTGAAGCTTTCTTT
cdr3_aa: CASSIGQGYTEAFF

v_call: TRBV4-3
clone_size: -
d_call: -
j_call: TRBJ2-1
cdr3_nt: TGCGCCAGCAGCCCCGCAGCCTACAATGAGCAGTTCTTC
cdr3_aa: CASSPAAYNEQFF

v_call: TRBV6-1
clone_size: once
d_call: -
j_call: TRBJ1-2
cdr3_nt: TGTGCCAGCAGGTCTCGATCCGGGGACCGCCGCTACACCTTC
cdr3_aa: CASRSRSGDRRYTF

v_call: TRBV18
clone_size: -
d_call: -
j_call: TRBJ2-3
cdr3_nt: TGTGCCAGCTCACCAGTCCGGGAAGGCACAGATACGCAGTATTTT
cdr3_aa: CASSPVREGTDTQYF

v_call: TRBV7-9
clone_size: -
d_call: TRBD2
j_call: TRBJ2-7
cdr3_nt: TGTGCCAGCAGCTTGGCTAGCGGGAACCACGAGCAGTACTTC
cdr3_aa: CASSLASGNHEQYF

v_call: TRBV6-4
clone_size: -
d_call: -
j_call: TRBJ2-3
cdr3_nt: TGTGCCAGCAGTGTATCCACAGACGATACGCAGTATTTT
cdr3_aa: CASSVSTDDTQYF

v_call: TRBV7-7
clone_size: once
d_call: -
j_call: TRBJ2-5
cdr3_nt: TGTGCTAGCAGCTTAGTGGGAGAGACCCAGTACTTC
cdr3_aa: CASSLVGETQYF

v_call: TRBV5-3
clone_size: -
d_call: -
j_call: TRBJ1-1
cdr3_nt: TGTGCCAGAAGGCGGCGGGCTGAAGCTTTCTTT
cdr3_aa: CARRRRAEAFF

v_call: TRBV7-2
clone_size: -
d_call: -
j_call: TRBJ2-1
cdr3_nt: TGTGCCAGCAGCCAAGGACTAGGGGGCTACAATGAGCAGTTCTTC
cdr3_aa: CASSQGLGGYNEQFF

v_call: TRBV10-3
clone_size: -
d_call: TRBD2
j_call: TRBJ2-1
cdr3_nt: TGTGCCATCACCGAGACTAGCAGATACAATGAGCAGTTCTTC
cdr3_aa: CAITETSRYNEQFF

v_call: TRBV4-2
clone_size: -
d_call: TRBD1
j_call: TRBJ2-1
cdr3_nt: TGTGCCAGCAGCCAGAAGGGAGAGGCAGGGGGTGGGAATGAGCAGTTCTTC
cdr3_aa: CASSQKGEAGGGNEQFF

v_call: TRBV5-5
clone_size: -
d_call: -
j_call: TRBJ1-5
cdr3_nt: TGTGCCAGCAGCGACCGGGACAGCAATCAGCCCCAGCATTTT
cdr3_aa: CASSDRDSNQPQHF

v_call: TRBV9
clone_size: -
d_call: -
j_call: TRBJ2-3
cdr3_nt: TGTGCCAGCAATGTGGGAGAAAGCACAGATACGCAGTATTTT
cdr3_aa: CASNVGESTDTQYF

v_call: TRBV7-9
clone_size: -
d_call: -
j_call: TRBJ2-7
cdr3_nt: TGTGCCAGCAGCCACCTCCGGGACCTCTACGAGCAGTACTTC
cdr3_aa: CASSHLRDLYEQYF

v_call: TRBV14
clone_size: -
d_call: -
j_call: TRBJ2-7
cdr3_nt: TGTGCCAGCAGCCAAGACCGGAGGGGCTACGAGCAGTACTTC
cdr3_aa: CASSQDRRGYEQYF

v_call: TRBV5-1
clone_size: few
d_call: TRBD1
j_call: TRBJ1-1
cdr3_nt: TGCGCCAGCAGCGAGGGACAGGGGCACACTGAAGCTTTCTTT
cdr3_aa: CASSEGQGHTEAFF

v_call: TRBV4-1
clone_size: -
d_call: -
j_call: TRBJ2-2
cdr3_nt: TGCGCCAGCAGCCAAGGGGTAGGGGCGAACACCGGGGAGCTGTTTTTT
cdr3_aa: CASSQGVGANTGELFF

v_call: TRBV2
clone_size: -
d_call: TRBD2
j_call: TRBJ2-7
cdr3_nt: TGTGCCAGCAAGGGTTTCGGCGGGAGCGCCTACGAGCAGTACTTC
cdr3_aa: CASKGFGGSAYEQYF

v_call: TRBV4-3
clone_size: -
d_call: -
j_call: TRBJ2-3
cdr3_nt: TGCGCCAGCAGCCAGAACCCGTCTAGGGCAGATACGCAGTATTTT
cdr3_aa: CASSQNPSRADTQYF

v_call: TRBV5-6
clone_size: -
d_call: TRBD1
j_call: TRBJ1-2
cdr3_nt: TGTGACTGGCAGGGGGCGCGGGGCTATGGCTACACCTTC
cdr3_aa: CDWQGARGYGYTF

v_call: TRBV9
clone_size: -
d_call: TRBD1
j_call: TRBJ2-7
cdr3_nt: TGTGCCAGCAGCGCCCGGACAGGGCCGACCTACGAGCAGTACTTC
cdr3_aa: CASSARTGPTYEQYF

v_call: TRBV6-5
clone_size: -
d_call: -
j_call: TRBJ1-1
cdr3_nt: TGTGCCAGCACCTCGGTGGGAGGTACTGAAGCTTTCTTT
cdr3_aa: CASTSVGGTEAFF

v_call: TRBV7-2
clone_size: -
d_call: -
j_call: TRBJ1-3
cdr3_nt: TGTGCCAGCAGCTTTTCCGAGACAGGTCTCGGAAACACCATATATTTT
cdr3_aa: CASSFSETGLGNTIYF

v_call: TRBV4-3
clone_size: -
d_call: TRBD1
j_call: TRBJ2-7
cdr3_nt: TGCGCCAGCAGCCAGTGGACAGGGACCGTATCCTACGAGCAGTACTTC
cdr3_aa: CASSQWTGTVSYEQYF

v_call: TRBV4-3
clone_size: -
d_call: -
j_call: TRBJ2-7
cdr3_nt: TGCGCCAGCAGCCAAGTCATGGGGATCCCGACGGGCGAGCAGTACTTC
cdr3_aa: CASSQVMGIPTGEQYF

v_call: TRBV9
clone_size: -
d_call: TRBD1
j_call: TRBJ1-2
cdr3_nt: TGTGCCGCAACCGGGACAGGGTCCCGGCAGGGCTATGGCTACACCTTC
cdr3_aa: CAATGTGSRQGYGYTF

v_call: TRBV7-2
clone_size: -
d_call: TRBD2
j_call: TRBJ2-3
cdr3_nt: TGTGCCAGCAGCCTACTAGCGGTTAGTCAAGATACGCAGTATTTT
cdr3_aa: CASSLLAVSQDTQYF

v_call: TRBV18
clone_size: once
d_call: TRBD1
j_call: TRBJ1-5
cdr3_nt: TGTGCCAGCTCCACCAGGACAGGGGGAGGCAATCAGCCCCAGCATTTT
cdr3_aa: CASSTRTGGGNQPQHF

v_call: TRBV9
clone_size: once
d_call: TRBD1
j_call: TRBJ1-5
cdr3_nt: TGTGCCAGCAGCTCCGGACAGGCGGCCGGCCAGCCCCAGCATTTT
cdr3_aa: CASSSGQAAGQPQHF

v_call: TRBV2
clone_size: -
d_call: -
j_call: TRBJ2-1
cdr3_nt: TGTGCCAGCAGAACGGGCCGCTCCTACAATGAGCAGTTCTTC
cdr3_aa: CASRTGRSYNEQFF

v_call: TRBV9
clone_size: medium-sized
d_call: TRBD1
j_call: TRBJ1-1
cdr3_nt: TGTGCCAGCAGCGGGCCCGGGACAGGGAACACTGAAGCTTTCTTT
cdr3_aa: CASSGPGTGNTEAFF

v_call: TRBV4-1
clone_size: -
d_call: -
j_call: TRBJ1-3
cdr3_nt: TGCGCCAGCAGCCAAGATCGAAAGAATAATGGAAACACCATATATTTT
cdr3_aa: CASSQDRKNNGNTIYF

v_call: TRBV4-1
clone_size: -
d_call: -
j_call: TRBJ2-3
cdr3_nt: TGCGCCAGCAGCCAATCCTTCCCAACCCCGTCAGATACGCAGTATTTT
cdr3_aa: CASSQSFPTPSDTQYF

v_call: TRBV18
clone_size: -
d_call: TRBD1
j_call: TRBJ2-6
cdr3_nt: TGTGCCAGCTCACCATCGACCGGGACAGTCCGGGCTTCTGGGGCCAACGTCCTGACTTTC
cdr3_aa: CASSPSTGTVRASGANVLTF